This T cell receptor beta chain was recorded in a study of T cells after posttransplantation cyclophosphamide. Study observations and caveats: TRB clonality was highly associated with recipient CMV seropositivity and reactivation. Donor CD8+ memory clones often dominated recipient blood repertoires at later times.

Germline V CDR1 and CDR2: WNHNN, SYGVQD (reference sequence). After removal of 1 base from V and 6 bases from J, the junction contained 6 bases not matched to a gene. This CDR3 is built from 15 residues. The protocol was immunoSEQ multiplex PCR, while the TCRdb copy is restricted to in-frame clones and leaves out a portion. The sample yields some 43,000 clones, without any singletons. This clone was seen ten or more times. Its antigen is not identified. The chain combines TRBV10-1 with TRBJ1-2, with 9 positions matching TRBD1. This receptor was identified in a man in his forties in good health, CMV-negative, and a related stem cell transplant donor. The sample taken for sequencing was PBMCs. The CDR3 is CASSEFGQGFDGYTF. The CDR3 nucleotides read TGCGCCAGCAGTGAGTTCGGACAGGGGTTCGATGGCTACACCTTC.